What follows are 12 T cell receptor beta chains derived from one specimen sequenced in a study of blood T cell repertoires in COVID-19. Libraries were prepared by immunoSEQ multiplex PCR; TCRdb keeps only in-frame clonotypes and omits some of them. The table includes approximately 220,000 clones, about 87% detected once. Input material: peripheral blood. Receptors were obtained from a man aged 55 to 70 who had recovered from COVID-19.

The chain employs TRBV2 and TRBJ1-5; possible D gene TRBD1, 6 bases. The ends were cut back, 6 bases at V and 4 bases at J, with 13 bases in the middle. The CDR3 contains 14 residues. The germline gives CDR1 SNHLY, CDR2 FYNNEI. The CDR3 here is CASSATGKNQPQHF. The CDR3 DNA reads TGTGCCAGCAGCGCCACAGGGAAGAATCAGCCCCAGCATTTT.

J is TRBJ2-5 and V is TRBV7-2; D gene unclear. Between the trimmed V and J ends, which lost 1 base and 1 base, there was a span of 7 bases. The CDR3 covers 14 residues. Per the germline V gene, CDR1 is SGHTA and CDR2 is FQGNSA. CDR3 nucleotides: TGTGCCAGCAGCTTAGGATCCAGCCAAGAGACCCAGTACTTC. Protein product: CASSLGSSQETQYF.

The CDR3 loop is CASRTSGLETQYF. CDR3 DNA sequence: TGTGCCAGCCGGACTAGCGGATTGGAGACCCAGTACTTC. The chain recombines TRBV12-3 or TRBV12-4 with TRBJ2-5; 10 bases are shared with TRBD2. The CDR3 extends over 13 amino acids. Trimming took 8 bases from V and 5 from J; bases not matched to a gene: 5.

The chain recombines TRBV12-1 with TRBJ2-2; no DNA check was done on the table's D call, TRBD1. TRBV12-1 is shown as a pseudogene. The CDR3 is 17 amino acids. For the CDR3, the DNA is TGTGCCAGCAGCGATACGCGGGACAGGGTATCGACCGGGGAGCTGTTTTTT. Its protein is CASSDTRDRVSTGELFF.

This chain links TRBV15 with TRBJ2-1, with TRBD2 matching 9 bases. The CDR3 has 16 amino acids. V shed 3 bases and J 5 bases; nucleotides not matched to a gene: 8. The germline V gene has CDR1 LNHNV and CDR2 YYDKDF (reference sequence). The CDR3 is CATSSASGMIHNEQFF. In DNA form, the CDR3 reads TGTGCCACCAGCAGCGCTAGCGGGATGATACACAATGAGCAGTTCTTC.

The rearrangement uses TRBV11-3 and TRBJ2-1; 7 nucleotides match TRBD1. Germline V gene sequence: CDR1 SGHNT, CDR2 YENEEA. The CDR3 loop spans 15 amino acids. V dropped 5 bases and J dropped 2; count of bases not matched to a gene: 6. The CDR3 nucleotides are TGTGCCAGCAGCCTCCGACAGGGCACCTACAATGAGCAGTTCTTC. It specifies CASSLRQGTYNEQFF.

The chain uses TRBV21-1 and TRBJ2-3; no check of the table's D call, TRBD2, against the DNA was made. TRBV21-1 is labeled a pseudogene. The CDR3 consists of 16 residues. The CDR3 reads CASSKAEGAGTDTQYF. CDR3 nucleotides: TGTGCCAGCAGCAAAGCCGAGGGAGCAGGCACAGATACGCAGTATTTT.

The chain uses TRBV18 and TRBJ1-4; unclear D gene. This CDR3 comprises 14 residues. Germline V gene sequence: CDR1 KGHSH, CDR2 LQKENI. Trimming took off 6 bases at V and 5 bases at J, with 13 bases between the two ends. The CDR3 region has the DNA TGTGCCAGCTCTCCGACACAGAAAAATGAAAAACTGTTTTTT. It codes for CASSPTQKNEKLFF.

The chain couples TRBV5-1 to TRBJ2-7, with a weak D call TRBD1 (6 bases). Between the trimmed V and J ends, which lost 4 bases and 2 bases, there was a span of 16 bases. This CDR3 contains 15 residues. Germline CDR1 reads SGHRS; CDR2 reads YFSETQ. This chain's CDR3 is CASSQTSGVPYEQYF. Here the CDR3 DNA reads TGCGCCAGCAGCCAAACCTCAGGGGTTCCCTACGAGCAGTACTTC.

In this sample, this clone turned up a few times. V and J are TRBV15 and TRBJ1-1; D is uncertain. Trimming took 0 bases from V and 4 from J, leaving 9 bases between them. The CDR3 runs to 14 residues. Germline V gene sequence: CDR1 LNHNV, CDR2 YYDKDF (reference sequence). In DNA form, the CDR3 reads TGTGCCACCAGCAGAGATCAGGCAAGCACTGAAGCTTTCTTT. Translating it yields CATSRDQASTEAFF.

The CDR3 sequence: CATKAETTSGGEQFF. CDR3 in DNA: TGCGCCACCAAAGCGGAGACAACTAGCGGGGGTGAGCAGTTCTTC. The chain recombines TRBV5-1 with TRBJ2-1; 11 positions agree with TRBD2. The junction had 14 bases not matched to a gene; V was cut back by 9 bases and J by 9 bases. Germline CDR1 reads SGHRS; CDR2 reads YFSETQ. The CDR3 totals 15 residues.

The chain combines TRBV6-5 with TRBJ1-3; D is possibly TRBD1 (6 bases). V was pared by 0 bases and J by 0 bases, with 9 bases between. The CDR3 runs to 16 residues. CDR1 is MNHEY, CDR2 SVGAGI, per germline. CDR3 in DNA: TGTGCCAGCAGTTACTCGCAGGGGCCCTCTGGAAACACCATATATTTT. This gives the protein CASSYSQGPSGNTIYF.